The clone carrying this T cell receptor (beta chain) was seen many times. The antigen is not known. The data were obtained in a study of identical twins. There are 12 residues in the CDR3. The V and J ends lost 3 bases and 4 bases respectively, with 6 bases between them. Germline loops: CDR1 SGHRS, CDR2 YFSETQ. One entry per CDR3 protein results from TCRdb running MiXCR on the 5' RACE reads. The sample holds more than 350,000 distinct CDR3 sequences, approximately 8.7% seen once. Study-level findings and limits: Fewer insertions marked abundant cord blood beta clonotypes; young adult naive trended weakly, memory not at all.

The sequencing input was naive T cells sorted from blood. The chain combines TRBV5-1 with TRBJ2-3; D call uncertain. The clonotype was recovered from a woman in her forties or fifties in good health. CDR3 nucleotides: TGCGCCAGCAGCTGGGCCTCAGATACGCAGTATTTT. Translated, it gives CASSWASDTQYF. Supplemented by reference TRBV5-1 and TRBJ2-3, the full variable domain reads KAGVTQTPRYLIKTRGQQVTLSCSPISGHRSVSWYQQTPGQGLQFLFEYFSETQRNKGNFPGRFSGRQFSNSRSEMNVSTLELGDSALYLCASSWASDTQYFGPGTRLTVL.